This T cell receptor beta chain was sequenced in a study of CD8 T cells in Susac syndrome. Comment on this clonotype: Antigen specificity is unknown.

This CDR3 contains 16 residues. CDR1 and CDR2 (germline): LGHNA, YNFKEQ. V lost 3 bases to trimming and J lost 3 bases; unmatched junction nucleotides: 7. Study outcomes and limitations: It was acknowledged in the study that its TCR sequencing and HLA analysis involved a relatively small number of individuals.

With random hexamers, about 0.45 to 1 ug RNA was reverse transcribed. Amplification of TCR beta CDR3 across 54 Vbeta and 13 Jbeta was performed with immunoSEQ multiplex PCR. TCRdb re-analysed the immunoSEQ multiplex PCR reads in MiXCR, keeping a single row per CDR3 protein. Counted here are about 170,000 distinct CDR3 sequences, more than 95% occurring once; the ten biggest clones make up less than 0.15%. The chain links TRBV4-2 to TRBJ2-7; TRBD1 agrees at 11 bases. This receptor was taken from a human donor with Susac syndrome. The sequenced material came from CD4+ T cells from PBMCs. This CDR3 is CASSQLTGTGGYEQYF. Here the CDR3 DNA reads TGTGCCAGCAGCCAGCTTACCGGGACAGGGGGCTACGAGCAGTACTTC.